This is a list of T cell receptor beta chains from one sample in a study of blood T cell repertoires in COVID-19. Method: immunoSEQ multiplex PCR; TCRdb's copy keeps in-frame clones and lacks some. The sample carries more than 250,000 clones, roughly 89% recorded once. Sequencing input: PBMCs or T cells enriched from blood (not recorded which). The source of these receptors is a woman under 30 with acute COVID-19. The CDR3 runs from the conserved cysteine through the conserved F or W. D genes are given only for firm matches. Size is omitted from some rows. Given values are once, few, many or a class for expanded clones.

abundance: few
j_gene: TRBJ1-2
d_gene: -
v_gene: TRBV28
CDR3nt: TGTGCCAGCAGTCTCAGAGGAGGCTACACCTTC
CDR3aa: CASSLRGGYTF

abundance: -
j_gene: TRBJ2-4
d_gene: TRBD2
v_gene: TRBV30
CDR3nt: TGTGCCTCCCAACCCAAATTGGGGAGCGGGAGGCCCTGGGACATTCAGTACTTC
CDR3aa: CASQPKLGSGRPWDIQYF

abundance: -
j_gene: TRBJ2-5
d_gene: -
v_gene: TRBV7-6
CDR3nt: TGTGCCAGCAGCCCCGTAGTGCGGGAGACCCAGTACTTC
CDR3aa: CASSPVVRETQYF

abundance: -
j_gene: TRBJ1-4
d_gene: TRBD1
v_gene: TRBV3-1/TRBV3-2
CDR3nt: TGTGCCAGCAGCCAATATCCCCCGGGACAGGGAGGTGAAAAACTGTTTTTT
CDR3aa: CASSQYPPGQGGEKLFF

abundance: -
j_gene: TRBJ1-2
d_gene: TRBD1
v_gene: TRBV7-9
CDR3nt: TGTGCCAGCAGCTCTTTCGACAGGGGGCAAGGCTACACCTTC
CDR3aa: CASSSFDRGQGYTF

abundance: -
j_gene: TRBJ2-3
d_gene: TRBD2
v_gene: TRBV5-1
CDR3nt: TGCGCCAGCAGCCTGCCGGGACTAGCGGGAGCTACAGATACGCAGTATTTT
CDR3aa: CASSLPGLAGATDTQYF

abundance: -
j_gene: TRBJ2-7
d_gene: TRBD1
v_gene: TRBV19
CDR3nt: TGTGCCAGTAGGACAGGGGCCGAGCAGTACTTC
CDR3aa: CASRTGAEQYF

abundance: -
j_gene: TRBJ2-3
d_gene: TRBD2
v_gene: TRBV15
CDR3nt: TGTGCCACCAGCAGGGGAGGGCCAGATACGCAGTATTTT
CDR3aa: CATSRGGPDTQYF

abundance: -
j_gene: TRBJ2-3
d_gene: TRBD2
v_gene: TRBV12-5
CDR3nt: TGTGCTAGTGGTTTGGTACTGGCGGGAGAAACAGATACGCAGTATTTT
CDR3aa: CASGLVLAGETDTQYF

abundance: -
j_gene: TRBJ1-2
d_gene: TRBD1
v_gene: TRBV20-1
CDR3nt: TGCAGTACGCAGGGGGCCGGAGGCTACACCTTC
CDR3aa: CSTQGAGGYTF

abundance: -
j_gene: TRBJ2-3
d_gene: TRBD2
v_gene: TRBV25-1
CDR3nt: TGTGCCAGCAGTGCCCCGGGGGGGCCAACGCTCACAGATACGCAGTATTTT
CDR3aa: CASSAPGGPTLTDTQYF

abundance: -
j_gene: TRBJ1-1
d_gene: -
v_gene: TRBV19
CDR3nt: TGTGCCAGTAGAACCGAGGGCCGAGCTTTCTTT
CDR3aa: CASRTEGRAFF

abundance: -
j_gene: TRBJ2-1
d_gene: -
v_gene: TRBV12-3/TRBV12-4
CDR3nt: TGTGCCAGCAGTTACGAGGGTGAGCAGTTCTTC
CDR3aa: CASSYEGEQFF

abundance: -
j_gene: TRBJ2-5
d_gene: TRBD1
v_gene: TRBV28
CDR3nt: TGTGCCAGCACCCGCTATCGACAGGGACGAGAGACCCAGTACTTC
CDR3aa: CASTRYRQGRETQYF

abundance: few
j_gene: TRBJ2-7
d_gene: TRBD2
v_gene: TRBV7-2
CDR3nt: TGTGCCAGCAGCTTGCGGGAGTCATCCTACGAGCAGTACTTC
CDR3aa: CASSLRESSYEQYF

abundance: -
j_gene: TRBJ2-3
d_gene: TRBD2
v_gene: TRBV6-1
CDR3nt: TGTGCCAGCAGTGACAGCGGGAGGGGGACAGATACGCAGTATTTT
CDR3aa: CASSDSGRGTDTQYF

abundance: -
j_gene: TRBJ2-7
d_gene: -
v_gene: TRBV29-1
CDR3nt: TGCAGCGTTGAAGATCGAGGGAGCCGTCAAGAGCAGTACTTC
CDR3aa: CSVEDRGSRQEQYF

abundance: -
j_gene: TRBJ2-7
d_gene: TRBD1
v_gene: TRBV19
CDR3nt: TGTGCCAGTAGTTTTGCTGGGACAGGGTCCTACGAGCAGTACTTC
CDR3aa: CASSFAGTGSYEQYF

abundance: -
j_gene: TRBJ1-5
d_gene: TRBD1
v_gene: TRBV30
CDR3nt: TGTGCCTGGAGCCGGGACAGAAATCAGCCCCAGCATTTT
CDR3aa: CAWSRDRNQPQHF

abundance: -
j_gene: TRBJ2-1
d_gene: -
v_gene: TRBV5-1
CDR3nt: TGCGCCAGCAGCCTGACCCGGGGGTCCATGAACAATGAGCAGTTCTTC
CDR3aa: CASSLTRGSMNNEQFF

abundance: -
j_gene: TRBJ2-1
d_gene: TRBD2
v_gene: TRBV2
CDR3nt: TGTGCCAGCAGTGAAACGGGACTAGCGGGAGGTGCTGAGCAGTTCTTC
CDR3aa: CASSETGLAGGAEQFF

abundance: -
j_gene: TRBJ2-3
d_gene: TRBD2
v_gene: TRBV7-9
CDR3nt: TGTGCCAGCAGCTCCGGGGCGGGGGTAGATACGCAGTATTTT
CDR3aa: CASSSGAGVDTQYF

abundance: -
j_gene: TRBJ2-7
d_gene: -
v_gene: TRBV23-1
CDR3nt: TGCGCCAGCAGTCACAACCAGGACACCTCCTACGAGCAGTACTTC
CDR3aa: CASSHNQDTSYEQYF

abundance: once
j_gene: TRBJ2-5
d_gene: TRBD1
v_gene: TRBV28
CDR3nt: TGTGCCAGCAGGGACATGGGACAGGGGGAGACCCAGTACTTC
CDR3aa: CASRDMGQGETQYF

abundance: once
j_gene: TRBJ2-1
d_gene: TRBD1
v_gene: TRBV28
CDR3nt: TGTGCCAGCAGTCGGACAGGGGAAATGGTAGGGTACAATGAGCAGTTCTTC
CDR3aa: CASSRTGEMVGYNEQFF

abundance: -
j_gene: TRBJ2-7
d_gene: TRBD1
v_gene: TRBV24-1
CDR3nt: TGTGCCACCAGTGTGTCAGGGGGCGCGGGGGAGCAGTACTTC
CDR3aa: CATSVSGGAGEQYF

abundance: -
j_gene: TRBJ1-1
d_gene: -
v_gene: TRBV27
CDR3nt: TGTGCCAGCAGCACCGGGTTTGGGGGGGTCACTGAAGCTTTCTTT
CDR3aa: CASSTGFGGVTEAFF

abundance: -
j_gene: TRBJ2-4
d_gene: -
v_gene: TRBV6-2/TRBV6-3
CDR3nt: TGTGCCAGCAGTTACTCGACAGCAGCCAAAAACATTCAGTACTTC
CDR3aa: CASSYSTAAKNIQYF

abundance: few
j_gene: TRBJ1-2
d_gene: TRBD1
v_gene: TRBV27
CDR3nt: TGTGCCAGCAGTTTGGGGGATACAGGGGGCTATGGCTACACCTTC
CDR3aa: CASSLGDTGGYGYTF